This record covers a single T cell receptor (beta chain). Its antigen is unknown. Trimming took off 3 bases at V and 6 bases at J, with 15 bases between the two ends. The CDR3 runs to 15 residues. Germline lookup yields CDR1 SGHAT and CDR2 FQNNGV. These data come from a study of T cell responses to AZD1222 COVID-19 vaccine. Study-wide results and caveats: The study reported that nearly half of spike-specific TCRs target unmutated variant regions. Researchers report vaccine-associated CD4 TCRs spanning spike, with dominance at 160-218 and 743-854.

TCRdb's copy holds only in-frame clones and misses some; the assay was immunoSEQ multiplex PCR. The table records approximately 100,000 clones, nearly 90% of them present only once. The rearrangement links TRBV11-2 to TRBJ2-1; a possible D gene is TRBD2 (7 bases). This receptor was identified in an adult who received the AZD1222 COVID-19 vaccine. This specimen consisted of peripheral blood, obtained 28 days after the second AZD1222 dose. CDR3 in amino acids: CASSFRGGELNEQFF. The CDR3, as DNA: TGTGCCAGCAGCTTTCGCGGGGGCGAACTCAATGAGCAGTTCTTC.